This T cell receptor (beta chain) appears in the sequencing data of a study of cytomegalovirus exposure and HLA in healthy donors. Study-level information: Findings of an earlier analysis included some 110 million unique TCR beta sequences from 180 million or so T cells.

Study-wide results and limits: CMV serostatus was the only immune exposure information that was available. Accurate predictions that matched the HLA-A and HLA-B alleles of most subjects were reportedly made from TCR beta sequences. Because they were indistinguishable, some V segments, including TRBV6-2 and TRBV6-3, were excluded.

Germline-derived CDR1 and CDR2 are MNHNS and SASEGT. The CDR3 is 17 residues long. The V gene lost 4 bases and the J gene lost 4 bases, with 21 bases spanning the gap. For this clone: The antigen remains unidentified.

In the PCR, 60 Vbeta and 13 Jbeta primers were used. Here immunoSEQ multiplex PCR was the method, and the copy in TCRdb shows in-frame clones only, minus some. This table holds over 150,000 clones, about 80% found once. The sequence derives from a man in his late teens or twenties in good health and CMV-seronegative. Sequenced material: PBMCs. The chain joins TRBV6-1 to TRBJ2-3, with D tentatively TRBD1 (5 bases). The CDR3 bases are TGTGCCAGCAGTGCCCTATTCACAGGAAACCCCGCAGATACGCAGTATTTT. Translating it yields CASSALFTGNPADTQYF.